Sequencing of this TCR beta chain was carried out in a study of T cell responses to AZD1222 COVID-19 vaccine. Study outcomes and limitations: The sample set comprised mostly white British donors with more females, and clonal diversity was possibly underestimated. Only five or six AZD1222 recipients were seropositive at baseline. Along spike, vaccine-associated CD4 TCRs were found throughout, with dominance at 160-218 and 743-854.

Trimming cost V 3 bases and J 0 bases; bases outside gene matches: 11. The CDR3 has 18 amino acids. CDR1 SGHRS and CDR2 YFSETQ come from the germline V gene. Profiling relied on immunoSEQ multiplex PCR, and the TCRdb table lists in-frame clones only, not all of them. The sample lists over 110,000 clones; around 94% were seen once. The count of this clone is one. Its antigen is undetermined. V is TRBV5-1 and J is TRBJ2-3; 9 positions agree with TRBD1. Specimen: peripheral blood, collected after recovery from COVID-19. The source of this sequence is an adult who had recovered from COVID-19. CDR3: CASSSSYRGLVSTDTQYF. CDR3 coding DNA: TGCGCCAGCAGCTCTTCGTACAGGGGGCTTGTGAGCACAGATACGCAGTATTTT.